The rows below give T cell receptor beta chains drawn from one sample of a study of blood T cell repertoires in COVID-19. Some clones are missing from TCRdb's copy, which holds only in-frame ones; the method was immunoSEQ multiplex PCR. The sample has about 64,000 clones, 90% seen once. The material sequenced was peripheral blood. Receptors were obtained from an elderly woman with active COVID-19. CDR3s include the opening cysteine and the closing phenylalanine or tryptophan. Fields, in order: clone size, J gene, CDR3 length, D gene, V gene, CDR3 DNA, CDR3 protein. D genes are given only for firm matches. Clone size, where shown, is once, few, many, or a class for clones that have expanded.

size: NA; J: TRBJ2-5; length: 12; D: NA; V: TRBV2; DNA: TGTGCCAGCAGTGGGGCAGTAGAGACCCAGTACTTC; CDR3: CASSGAVETQYF
size: NA; J: TRBJ1-1; length: 16; D: TRBD1; V: TRBV14; DNA: TGTGCCAGCAGCCCCCGTCGACAGGGAAGGAGCGCTGAAGCTTTCTTT; CDR3: CASSPRRQGRSAEAFF
size: NA; J: TRBJ2-7; length: 15; D: TRBD1; V: TRBV5-1; DNA: TGCGCCAGCAGCTTGGCCCAGGGGGTACACTACGAGCAGTACTTC; CDR3: CASSLAQGVHYEQYF
size: NA; J: TRBJ2-5; length: 16; D: TRBD2; V: TRBV5-1; DNA: TGCGCCAGCAGCCAGGGACTAGCGGGAGCCCAAGAGACCCAGTACTTC; CDR3: CASSQGLAGAQETQYF
size: NA; J: TRBJ1-1; length: 14; D: NA; V: TRBV28; DNA: TGTGCCAGCAGTTTATCGGCGAGGAGCACTGAAGCTTTCTTT; CDR3: CASSLSARSTEAFF
size: NA; J: TRBJ1-4; length: 16; D: NA; V: TRBV28; DNA: TGTGCCAGCACCGGGGGTCGCTCCACCTGGGGTGAAAAACTGTTTTTT; CDR3: CASTGGRSTWGEKLFF
size: NA; J: TRBJ2-5; length: 15; D: TRBD1; V: TRBV18; DNA: TGTGCCAGCTCTCCCCCGGGACAGGGGGCGGAGACCCAGTACTTC; CDR3: CASSPPGQGAETQYF
size: NA; J: TRBJ2-3; length: 14; D: TRBD1; V: TRBV5-6; DNA: TGTGCCAGCAGCTTAAGACAGGGGGCAGATACGCAGTATTTT; CDR3: CASSLRQGADTQYF
size: NA; J: TRBJ1-1; length: 13; D: NA; V: TRBV24-1; DNA: TGTGCCACCAGGGGGACGGACAGCGTTGAAGCTTTCTTT; CDR3: CATRGTDSVEAFF
size: few; J: TRBJ1-3; length: 15; D: NA; V: TRBV5-6; DNA: TGTGCCAGCAGCTTGGACGGTATCTCTGGAAACACCATATATTTT; CDR3: CASSLDGISGNTIYF
size: NA; J: TRBJ2-5; length: 16; D: TRBD1; V: TRBV2; DNA: TGTGCCAGCAGTCTCCGGGACAGCCCCCTCCAAGAGACCCAGTACTTC; CDR3: CASSLRDSPLQETQYF
size: few; J: TRBJ2-7; length: 15; D: TRBD1; V: TRBV28; DNA: TGTGCCAGCAGTCAGGACAGGGGTGTAGCCTACGAGCAGTACTTC; CDR3: CASSQDRGVAYEQYF
size: NA; J: TRBJ2-7; length: 14; D: TRBD2; V: TRBV27; DNA: TGTGCCAGCATCATGGCAGCGGGAGGGGACGAGCAGTACTTC; CDR3: CASIMAAGGDEQYF
size: NA; J: TRBJ2-1; length: 13; D: NA; V: TRBV7-2; DNA: TGTGCCAGCAGCTTAGAAGGTGAGGGCCCGCAGTTCTTC; CDR3: CASSLEGEGPQFF
size: NA; J: TRBJ1-1; length: 13; D: TRBD1; V: TRBV6-6; DNA: TGTGCCAGCAGTTCCAGGGGGCGGGTTGAAGCTTTCTTT; CDR3: CASSSRGRVEAFF
size: NA; J: TRBJ2-2; length: 15; D: NA; V: TRBV19; DNA: TGTGCCAGTAGGCTTGGGGGCTCGAGCACCGGGGAGCTGTTTTTT; CDR3: CASRLGGSSTGELFF
size: NA; J: TRBJ1-1; length: 13; D: TRBD1; V: TRBV2; DNA: TGTGCCACGTCAGACAGGGGGGTAACTGAAGCTTTCTTT; CDR3: CATSDRGVTEAFF
size: once; J: TRBJ1-5; length: 14; D: TRBD1; V: TRBV3-1/TRBV3-2; DNA: TGTGCCAGCAGCCGGGACAGTTCCAATCAGCCCCAGCATTTT; CDR3: CASSRDSSNQPQHF
size: NA; J: TRBJ1-6; length: 12; D: NA; V: TRBV27; DNA: TGTGCCAGCAGTTCCAGGGGTTCACCCCTCCACTTT; CDR3: CASSSRGSPLHF
size: NA; J: TRBJ2-1; length: 15; D: NA; V: TRBV5-4; DNA: TGTGCCAGCAGCCCGGAAGCGGCCGAGTGGGATGAGCAGTTCTTC; CDR3: CASSPEAAEWDEQFF
size: NA; J: TRBJ2-5; length: 18; D: TRBD2; V: TRBV4-1; DNA: TGCGCCAGCAGCCAATACCACGGGGGACTAGCGATTCAAGAGACCCAGTACTTC; CDR3: CASSQYHGGLAIQETQYF
size: NA; J: TRBJ1-5; length: 22; D: NA; V: TRBV10-3; DNA: TGTGCCATCAGTGAGTCGGATATCATGAGAGACAGAAAGTCTTATAGCAATCAGCCCCAGCATTTT; CDR3: CAISESDIMRDRKSYSNQPQHF
size: NA; J: TRBJ2-7; length: 13; D: TRBD1; V: TRBV2; DNA: TGTGCCAGCCGCCGGACAGGGAACTACGAGCAGTACTTC; CDR3: CASRRTGNYEQYF
size: NA; J: TRBJ2-1; length: 13; D: NA; V: TRBV2; DNA: TGTGCCAGCACTCCAAACGAGGCCAATGAGCAGTTCTTC; CDR3: CASTPNEANEQFF
size: NA; J: TRBJ1-6; length: 15; D: NA; V: TRBV27; DNA: TGTGCCAGCAGTTTCATGGGGGGGAGGGATTCACCCCTCCACTTT; CDR3: CASSFMGGRDSPLHF
size: NA; J: TRBJ1-5; length: 15; D: TRBD1; V: TRBV18; DNA: TGTGCCAGCTCACCTGCGGGACAGAAGAATCAGCCCCAGCATTTT; CDR3: CASSPAGQKNQPQHF
size: few; J: TRBJ2-2; length: 15; D: TRBD2; V: TRBV2; DNA: TGTGCCAGCAGAGCAGGGAGCGGGGACACCGGGGAGCTGTTTTTT; CDR3: CASRAGSGDTGELFF
size: NA; J: TRBJ2-5; length: 19; D: NA; V: TRBV11-3; DNA: TGTGCCAGCAGGTTAGTGTGTCCGGAGGTCCAACTATTTCAAGAGACCCAGTACTTC; CDR3: CASRLVCPEVQLFQETQYF
size: NA; J: TRBJ1-2; length: 15; D: NA; V: TRBV15; DNA: TGTGCCACCAGCAGAGATAGGGGCAGGGGAAATGGCTACACCTTC; CDR3: CATSRDRGRGNGYTF
size: NA; J: TRBJ1-5; length: 13; D: NA; V: TRBV19; DNA: TGTGCCAGCGCAACAGTTAGCAATCAGCCCCAGCATTTT; CDR3: CASATVSNQPQHF
size: NA; J: TRBJ2-2; length: 14; D: TRBD2; V: TRBV7-9; DNA: TGTGCCAGACGGGGGGACTCGAACACCGGGGAGCTGTTTTTT; CDR3: CARRGDSNTGELFF
size: NA; J: TRBJ2-3; length: 16; D: TRBD2; V: TRBV2; DNA: TGTGCCAGCAGCTGGACTAGCGGGGGGGCCGGAGATACGCAGTATTTT; CDR3: CASSWTSGGAGDTQYF
size: NA; J: TRBJ1-1; length: 15; D: TRBD1; V: TRBV28; DNA: TGTGCCAGCAGTTTAAGTCCGACAGGGCTAACTGAAGCTTTCTTT; CDR3: CASSLSPTGLTEAFF
size: NA; J: TRBJ2-3; length: 16; D: NA; V: TRBV19; DNA: TGTGCCAGTAGTGGGCAGATGAGGGATTCGGAAGATACGCAGTATTTT; CDR3: CASSGQMRDSEDTQYF
size: NA; J: TRBJ1-2; length: 14; D: NA; V: TRBV6-1; DNA: TGTGCCAGCAGTGAAGCGAGGAGGGACTATGGCTACACCTTC; CDR3: CASSEARRDYGYTF
size: NA; J: TRBJ1-2; length: 17; D: TRBD1; V: TRBV3-1/TRBV3-2; DNA: TGTGCCTCAAAACCAAACGAGGCAGGGGGCGCGTATTATGGCTACACCTTC; CDR3: CASKPNEAGGAYYGYTF
size: few; J: TRBJ2-7; length: 12; D: NA; V: TRBV30; DNA: TGTGCCTGGAGTGTAGGGGTTAGCGAGCAGTACTTC; CDR3: CAWSVGVSEQYF
size: NA; J: TRBJ1-1; length: 11; D: NA; V: TRBV28; DNA: TGTGCCAGCGAAGCAAACGCTGAAGCTTTCTTT; CDR3: CASEANAEAFF
size: NA; J: TRBJ2-7; length: 15; D: TRBD2; V: TRBV27; DNA: TGTGCCAGCACCCTACGACTAGCCTCGGACTACGAGCAGTACTTC; CDR3: CASTLRLASDYEQYF
size: NA; J: TRBJ1-2; length: 15; D: NA; V: TRBV5-1; DNA: TGCGCCAGCAGCTTGGCCCCAGGGGAATCAGGAGGCTACACCTTC; CDR3: CASSLAPGESGGYTF
size: NA; J: TRBJ1-1; length: 15; D: TRBD1; V: TRBV5-5; DNA: TGTGCCAGCAGCCCAGCCGGACAGGGGAACACTGAAGCTTTCTTT; CDR3: CASSPAGQGNTEAFF
size: NA; J: TRBJ1-5; length: 15; D: NA; V: TRBV24-1; DNA: TGTGCCACCAGTGACGCTACAGGGAATCCTCAGCCCCAGCATTTT; CDR3: CATSDATGNPQPQHF
size: NA; J: TRBJ2-1; length: 16; D: TRBD2; V: TRBV3-1/TRBV3-2; DNA: TGTGCCAGCAGCCGAGTGTTAGCGGGAGGTGTCAATGAGCAGTTCTTC; CDR3: CASSRVLAGGVNEQFF
size: NA; J: TRBJ2-1; length: 13; D: TRBD1; V: TRBV27; DNA: TGTGCCAGCCGGGGACAGGGAAACAATGAGCAGTTCTTC; CDR3: CASRGQGNNEQFF
size: few; J: TRBJ2-7; length: 14; D: TRBD1; V: TRBV6-6; DNA: TGTGCCAGCAGTTACGAGGACAGGGTAATCGAGCAGTACTTC; CDR3: CASSYEDRVIEQYF
size: NA; J: TRBJ2-2; length: 12; D: NA; V: TRBV12-3/TRBV12-4; DNA: TGTGCCAGCCTAGACGGCACCGGGGAGCTGTTTTTT; CDR3: CASLDGTGELFF
size: NA; J: TRBJ2-3; length: 16; D: TRBD2; V: TRBV4-2; DNA: TGTGCCAGCAGCCAAGACGGGACTAGCAGATTGAATACGCAGTATTTT; CDR3: CASSQDGTSRLNTQYF
size: NA; J: TRBJ2-5; length: 11; D: NA; V: TRBV28; DNA: TGTGCCAGCAGCCTCGGTGGGACCCAGTACTTC; CDR3: CASSLGGTQYF
size: NA; J: TRBJ1-6; length: 13; D: NA; V: TRBV3-1/TRBV3-2; DNA: TGTGCCAGCAGCCAAGATTCAGAATCACCCCTCCACTTT; CDR3: CASSQDSESPLHF
size: few; J: TRBJ2-1; length: 14; D: TRBD2; V: TRBV5-1; DNA: TGCGCCAGCAGCCTCGTAGCGGGAGGGGGTGAGCAGTTCTTC; CDR3: CASSLVAGGGEQFF
size: NA; J: TRBJ1-1; length: 14; D: NA; V: TRBV5-1; DNA: TGCGCCAGCAGCTCCGGACAGCCGAACACTGAAGCTTTCTTT; CDR3: CASSSGQPNTEAFF
size: NA; J: TRBJ2-1; length: 11; D: NA; V: TRBV20-1; DNA: TGCAGTGCTACTAGCCCCCATGAGCAGTTCTTC; CDR3: CSATSPHEQFF
size: NA; J: TRBJ2-7; length: 14; D: TRBD1; V: TRBV29-1; DNA: TGCAGCGTTGGAGGCAGGGGGCCGGCCTACGAGCAGTACTTC; CDR3: CSVGGRGPAYEQYF
size: NA; J: TRBJ2-2; length: 14; D: NA; V: TRBV7-2; DNA: TGTGCCAGCAGCTCGCTCGGTGGCACCGGGGAGCTGTTTTTT; CDR3: CASSSLGGTGELFF
size: NA; J: TRBJ2-5; length: 15; D: NA; V: TRBV5-1; DNA: TGCGCCAGCAGCCCCCACCCCGGGGACCAAGAGACCCAGTACTTC; CDR3: CASSPHPGDQETQYF